The 10 T cell receptor beta chains below come from one sample, sequenced in a study of persistence of HIV-infected CD4 T cells (dated by TCRdb to 2020 to 2022). The immunoSEQ hsTCRB assay version 4, run in survey mode, was used to sequence TCRbeta repertoires from genomic DNA. Here the immuneACCESS table is served through TCRdb, limited to in-frame sequences with V and J called. Missing clones are a known gap in these copies; in checked studies unresolved V genes cover under half, and the rest lacks a known reason. For this sample there are 25,000 to 35,000 clones; approximately 80% appear just once. The top ten clones comprise 0.81% of the sample. The sample's treatment or condition, from its label and the paper: suppressive antiretroviral therapy. Lysates of CMV-infected fibroblasts were used at 10 ug/mL for cell stimulation. Memory CD4+ T cells that did not respond, being CD40L-negative, CD69-negative and CD45RO-high, were sorted as memory populations depleted of antigen-responding cells.

Which antigens these TCRs recognize remains unknown. Material: CD4+ T cells sorted from PBMCs after approximately 19-hour stimulation, obtained from a patient who received antiretroviral therapy. The cell subset or site label, as the study defines it: CD40L-CD69- CD45RO-high memory CD4 T cells not responding to CMV lysate. The source of these receptors is an adult woman with HIV who was CMV-seropositive.

The rearrangement joins TRBV28 to TRBJ1-1; D is ambiguous. Germline CDR1 MDHEN, CDR2 SYDVKM. The CDR3 length is 14 residues. V was pared by 6 bases and J by 5 bases, with 16 bases between. The chain's CDR3 is CASSPVWVGTEAFF. DNA for the CDR3: TGTGCCAGCAGCCCGGTTTGGGTAGGAACTGAAGCTTTCTTT.

The gene calls are TRBV14 and TRBJ1-1, with a tentative D call TRBD1 (5 bases). The V and J ends lost 3 bases and 4 bases respectively, with 21 bases between them. The CDR3 loop spans 17 amino acids. The germline gives CDR1 SGHDN, CDR2 FVKESK. The DNA of the CDR3 is TGTGCCAGCAGCCACAGGGCCTTAAGGATCTCGGCCACTGAAGCTTTCTTT. Translating gives CASSHRALRISATEAFF.

The CDR3 spells CASSFGSYQPQHF. The CDR3 coding sequence is TGTGCCAGCAGTTTTGGGTCCTATCAGCCCCAGCATTTT. This chain links TRBV12-3 or TRBV12-4 with TRBJ1-5; D ambiguous. The CDR3 contains 13 residues. V lost 3 bases to trimming and J lost 5 bases, with 8 bases between them.

The gene calls are TRBV6-1 and TRBJ1-2; a weak D match, TRBD1 (6 bases). Trimming removed 2 bases at V and 8 bases at J, with 18 bases between. The germline gives CDR1 MNHNS, CDR2 SASEGT. This CDR3 contains 15 residues. CDR3 DNA: TGTGCCAGCAGTGAATCGCAGGGGTTCAGACGGGGCTACACCTTC. Translated, it gives CASSESQGFRRGYTF.

This CDR3 reads CASGRGGYPYEQYV. DNA for the CDR3: TGTGCCAGCGGTCGTGGGGGCTATCCCTACGAGCAGTACGTC. J is TRBJ2-7 and V is TRBV27, with TRBD1 as a possible D gene (6 bases). V gave up 8 bases and J gave up 2 bases, with 16 bases separating them. CDR1 is MNHEY, CDR2 SMNVEV, per germline (reference sequence). CDR3 size: 14 residues.

The chain recombines TRBV19 with TRBJ2-1; TRBD2 agrees at 8 bases. The germline CDR1 and CDR2 sequences are LNHDA and SQIVND (reference sequence). With 7 bases clipped from V and 3 bases from J, the junction kept 5 bases outside the gene matches. CDR3 length equals 14 residues. The CDR3 sequence: CASTGGGHYNEQFF. CDR3 in DNA: TGTGCCAGTACAGGCGGGGGGCACTACAATGAGCAGTTCTTC.

The CDR3: CAWTTGTANVLTF. Written as DNA, the CDR3 is TGTGCCTGGACAACAGGGACGGCCAACGTCCTGACTTTC. J is TRBJ2-6 and V is TRBV30; weak D call: TRBD1 (6 bases). CDR1 and CDR2 from the germline V gene are GTSNPN and SVGIG (reference sequence). The CDR3 sequence is 13 residues long. The V end was cut by 4 bases, the J end by 6 bases, with 10 bases between.

This chain uses TRBV4-2 with TRBJ2-3; D may be TRBD2 (6 bases). The V end lost 7 bases, the J end lost 0 bases, and 11 bases lay between the germline ends. Per germline, CDR1 LGHNA and CDR2 YNFKEQ. The CDR3 extends over 14 amino acids. CDR3 amino acids: CASKVSGSTDTQYF. The DNA of the CDR3 is TGTGCCAGCAAGGTTAGCGGTAGCACAGATACGCAGTATTTT.

The chain combines TRBV7-8 with TRBJ2-1; D not certain. Germline V gene sequence: CDR1 SGHVS, CDR2 FQNEAQ. This CDR3 comprises 15 residues. Between the trimmed V and J ends, which lost 5 bases and 0 bases, there was a span of 11 bases. This CDR3 reads CASSPSGFSYNEQFF. CDR3 DNA: TGTGCCAGCAGCCCGTCGGGCTTCTCCTACAATGAGCAGTTCTTC. Full variable domain (missing parts from reference TRBV7-8 and TRBJ2-1): GAGVSQSPRYKVAKRGQDVALRCDPISGHVSLFWYQQALGQGPEFLTYFQNEAQLDKSGLPSDRFFAERPEGSVSTLKIQRTQQEDSAVYLCASSPSGFSYNEQFFGPGTRLTVL.

This clone turned up a few times. The chain couples TRBV16 to TRBJ1-4; D is possibly TRBD1 (5 bases). CDR1 and CDR2 (germline): KGHSY, FQNENV. With 2 bases removed from V and 1 base from J, the gap between germline ends came to 11 bases. The CDR3 length is 16 residues. This chain's CDR3 is CASSQGPGVTNEKLFF. Written as DNA, the CDR3 is TGTGCCAGCAGCCAAGGCCCGGGGGTAACTAATGAAAAACTGTTTTTT.